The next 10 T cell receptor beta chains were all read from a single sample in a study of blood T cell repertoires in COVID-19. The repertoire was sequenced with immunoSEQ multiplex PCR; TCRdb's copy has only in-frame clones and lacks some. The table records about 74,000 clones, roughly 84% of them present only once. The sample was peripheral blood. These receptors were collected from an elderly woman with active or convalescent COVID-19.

CDR3 residues: CASSLGFGVGENQPQHF. DNA for the CDR3: TGCGCCAGCAGCTTGGGTTTTGGGGTAGGGGAAAATCAGCCCCAGCATTTT. The chain links TRBV5-1 to TRBJ1-5; D possibly corresponds to TRBD1 (5 bases). Germline V gives CDR1 SGHRS, CDR2 YFSETQ. CDR3 length equals 17 residues. Trimming pared 0 bases from V and 4 bases from J, leaving 17 bases between.

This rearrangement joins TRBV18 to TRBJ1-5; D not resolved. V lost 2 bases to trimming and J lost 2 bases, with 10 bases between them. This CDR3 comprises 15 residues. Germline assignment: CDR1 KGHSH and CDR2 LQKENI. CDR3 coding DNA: TGTGCCAGCTCACCAGTGCAAAGAGGCAATCAGCCCCAGCATTTT. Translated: CASSPVQRGNQPQHF.

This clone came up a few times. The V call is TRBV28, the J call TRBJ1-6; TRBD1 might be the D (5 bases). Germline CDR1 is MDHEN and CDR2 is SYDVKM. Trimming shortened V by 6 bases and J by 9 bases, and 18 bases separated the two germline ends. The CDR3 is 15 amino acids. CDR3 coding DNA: TGTGCCAGCAGGCAACCGGGTCCCGGGGGTTCACCCCTCCACTTT. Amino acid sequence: CASRQPGPGGSPLHF.

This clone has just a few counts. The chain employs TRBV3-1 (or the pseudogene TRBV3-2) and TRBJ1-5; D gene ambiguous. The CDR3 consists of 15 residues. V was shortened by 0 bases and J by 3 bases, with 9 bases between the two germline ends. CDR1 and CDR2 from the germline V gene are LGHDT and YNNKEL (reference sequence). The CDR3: CASSQDTVANQPQHF. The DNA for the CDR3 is TGTGCCAGCAGCCAAGATACAGTCGCCAATCAGCCCCAGCATTTT.

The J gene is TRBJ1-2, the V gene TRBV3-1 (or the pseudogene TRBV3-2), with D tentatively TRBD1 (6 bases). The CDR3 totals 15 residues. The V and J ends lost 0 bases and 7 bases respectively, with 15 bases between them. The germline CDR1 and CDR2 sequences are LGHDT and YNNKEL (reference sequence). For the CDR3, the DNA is TGTGCCAGCAGCCAAGAACAGGGAAGGAATTTTGGCTACACCTTC. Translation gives CASSQEQGRNFGYTF.

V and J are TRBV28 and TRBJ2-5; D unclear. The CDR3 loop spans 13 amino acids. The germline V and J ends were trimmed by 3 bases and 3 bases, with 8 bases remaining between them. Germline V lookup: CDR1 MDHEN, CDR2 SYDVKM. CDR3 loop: CASSLIQKETQYF. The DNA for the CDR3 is TGTGCCAGCAGTTTGATCCAGAAAGAGACCCAGTACTTC.

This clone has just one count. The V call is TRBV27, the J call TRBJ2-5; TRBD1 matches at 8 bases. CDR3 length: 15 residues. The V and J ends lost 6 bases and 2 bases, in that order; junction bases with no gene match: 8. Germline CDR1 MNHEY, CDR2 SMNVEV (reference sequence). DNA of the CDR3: TGTGCCAGCAGGTCATCCCAGGGGGCTCAAGAGACCCAGTACTTC. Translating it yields CASRSSQGAQETQYF.

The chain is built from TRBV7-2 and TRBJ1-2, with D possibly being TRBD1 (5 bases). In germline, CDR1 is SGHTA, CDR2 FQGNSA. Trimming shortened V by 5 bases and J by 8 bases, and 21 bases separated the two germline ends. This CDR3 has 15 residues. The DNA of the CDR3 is TGTGCCAGCAGCCTAGACGAATCTCGGGGGAGGGGCTACACCTTC. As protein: CASSLDESRGRGYTF.

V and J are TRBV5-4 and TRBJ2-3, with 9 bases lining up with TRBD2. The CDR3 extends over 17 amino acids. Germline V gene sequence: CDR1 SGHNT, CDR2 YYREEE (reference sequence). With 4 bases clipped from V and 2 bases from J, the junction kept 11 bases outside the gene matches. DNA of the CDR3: TGTGCCAGCAGCCGTAAGTCTAGCGGGACCTACACAGATACGCAGTATTTT. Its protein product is CASSRKSSGTYTDTQYF.

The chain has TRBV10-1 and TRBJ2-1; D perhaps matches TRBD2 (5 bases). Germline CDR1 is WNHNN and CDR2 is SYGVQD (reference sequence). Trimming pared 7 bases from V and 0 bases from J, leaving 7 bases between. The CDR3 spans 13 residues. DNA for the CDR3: TGCGCCAGCATGGGGAGCTCCTACAATGAGCAGTTCTTC. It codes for CASMGSSYNEQFF.